Listed here are 24 T cell receptor beta chains from one sample, sequenced in a study of T-cell reconstitution after alpha-beta-depleted transplantation in children. Unique molecular identifiers were used in preparing the TCRbeta library. TCRdb recomputed calls from the PCR reads with MiXCR, one row per CDR3 protein. This sample has 580,000 or so distinct CDR3 sequences; 23% occur once, and the top ten carry less than 15%. The sample consisted of PBMCs, mostly from graft donor cells, taken 360 days after TCRalphabeta/CD19-depleted stem cell transplant. The source is a boy in the first two years of life who had a stem cell transplant for acute myeloid leukemia, so the T cells may come from the graft donor.

This clonotype has only a few counts. The V and J genes are TRBV4-2 and TRBJ1-5, with D unclear. This CDR3 spans 17 amino acids. V lost 0 bases to trimming and J lost 0 bases, with 12 bases between them. Germline values: CDR1 LGHNA, CDR2 YNFKEQ. This chain's CDR3 is CASSQEVGRYSNQPQHF. The CDR3 coding sequence is TGTGCCAGCAGCCAAGAAGTGGGCCGATATAGCAATCAGCCCCAGCATTTT.

The rearrangement links TRBV3-1 to TRBJ2-7, with TRBD1 matching 10 bases. The CDR3 runs 16 residues. Germline trimming cut 0 bases from V and 4 bases from J; bases unmatched to any gene: 6. Germline V CDR1 and CDR2: LGHDT, YNNKEL (reference sequence). This CDR3 reads CASSQDRGTGVYEQYF. The CDR3 nucleotides are TGTGCCAGCAGCCAAGATCGAGGGACAGGGGTTTACGAGCAGTACTTC.

The J gene is TRBJ2-3, the V gene TRBV6-5, with 9 positions matching TRBD2. The CDR3 sequence is 18 residues long. Germline V gene data show CDR1 as MNHEY and CDR2 as SVGAGI. Trimming cost V 1 base and J 6 bases; bases outside gene matches: 14. The CDR3 reads CASSYLGGSGGPWDTQYF. The DNA for the CDR3 is TGTGCCAGCAGTTACTTGGGTGGTAGCGGGGGCCCTTGGGATACGCAGTATTTT.

This sequence joins TRBV4-2 and TRBJ1-1; D remains unclear. Trimming removed 0 bases at V and 9 bases at J, with 17 bases between. Germline CDR1 LGHNA, CDR2 YNFKEQ. This CDR3 comprises 15 residues. The CDR3 nucleotides are TGTGCCAGCAGCCAAGAAGTTGGGGTTTCCGGCCAAGCTTTCTTT. Protein: CASSQEVGVSGQAFF.

This clonotype came up many times. J is TRBJ1-5 and V is TRBV20-1; 7 bases are a match to TRBD1. The V segment lost 6 bases and the J segment 4 bases; nucleotides outside the gene matches: 3. Germline lookup yields CDR1 DFQATT and CDR2 SNEGSKA (reference sequence). The CDR3 has 12 amino acids. In DNA, the CDR3 is TGCAGTGCAACACAGGGGAATCAGCCCCAGCATTTT. Protein: CSATQGNQPQHF.

The chain couples TRBV5-1 to TRBJ2-7; tentatively, D is TRBD1 or TRBD2 (6 bases each). In germline, CDR1 is SGHRS, CDR2 YFSETQ. The CDR3 spans 15 residues. V was pared by 4 bases and J by 0 bases, with 14 bases between. CDR3 amino acids: CASSLRGLPSYEQYF. CDR3 sequence (DNA): TGCGCCAGCAGCCTCAGGGGACTCCCCTCCTACGAGCAGTACTTC.

This clonotype was recorded a few times. The chain is built from TRBV12-3 or TRBV12-4 and TRBJ1-1; D is unresolved. Between the trimmed V and J ends, which lost 0 bases and 7 bases, there was a span of 12 bases. The CDR3 is 14 residues long. The CDR3 spells CASSLASLDFEAFF. The CDR3 DNA reads as TGTGCCAGCAGTTTAGCGTCGCTGGACTTTGAAGCTTTCTTT.

The table lists this clonotype with a few counts. The chain joins TRBV27 to TRBJ2-1; tentative D call: TRBD1 (6 bases). Germline CDR1 and CDR2: MNHEY and SMNVEV (reference sequence). The CDR3 totals 16 residues. Trimming stripped 0 bases from V and 4 bases from J, with 13 bases between. CDR3 coding DNA: TGTGCCAGCAGTTTATCCTACGGGACACTTTACAATGAGCAGTTCTTC. As protein: CASSLSYGTLYNEQFF.

The table lists this clonotype with many counts. This likely comes from a read error, as the CDR3 has no conserved phenylalanine or tryptophan at its end. The chain carries TRBV4-3 and TRBJ2-1; D unclear. The CDR3 sequence is 16 residues long. Trimming cost V 3 bases and J 3 bases, with 15 bases left between them. Germline CDR1 LGHNA, CDR2 YSLEER. The CDR3 loop is CASSQVWQRVYNEQFL. Here the CDR3 DNA reads TGCGCCAGCAGCCAGGTATGGCAGCGAGTCTACAATGAGCAGTTCCTC.

The gene calls are TRBV28 and TRBJ2-7; possible D gene TRBD2, 5 bases. The CDR3 totals 16 residues. The germline V gene encodes CDR1 MDHEN and CDR2 SYDVKM. The V and J ends lost 5 bases and 3 bases respectively, with 20 bases between them. In DNA form, the CDR3 reads TGTGCCAGCAGTCCCGCCGGGATGGGCATCAGCTACGAGCAGTACGTC. The encoded protein is CASSPAGMGISYEQYV.

V usage is TRBV12-3 or TRBV12-4 and J usage is TRBJ1-1; no clear D. The CDR3 contains 15 residues. V was pared by 5 bases and J by 0 bases, with 13 bases between. In nucleotides, the CDR3 is TGTGCCAGCAGTCCCGGACTGAGAATGAACACTGAAGCTTTCTTT. Protein product: CASSPGLRMNTEAFF.

Points on this clonotype: One end of the junction is discordant with germline, which a read error may explain. The gene calls are TRBV5-1 and TRBJ2-3; TRBD1 aligns across 8 bases. The CDR3 sequence is 14 residues long. Germline loops: CDR1 SGHRS, CDR2 YFSETQ. Here the CDR3 reads CTSSLDRGTDTQYF. The CDR3 bases are TGCACCAGCAGCCTGGACAGGGGCACAGATACGCAGTATTTT. The complete variable domain, with remaining parts taken from reference TRBV5-1 and TRBJ2-3, reads KAGVTQTPRYLIKTRGQQVTLSCSPISGHRSVSWYQQTPGQGLQFLFEYFSETQRNKGNFPGRFSGRQFSNSRSEMNVSTLELGDSALYLCTSSLDRGTDTQYFGPGTRLTVL.

This clonotype was counted at least ten times. The chain carries TRBV12-3 or TRBV12-4 and TRBJ2-7; no clear D gene. Between the trimmed V and J ends, which lost 3 bases and 1 base, there was a span of 10 bases. CDR3 length: 14 residues. Here the CDR3 DNA reads TGTGCCAGCAGTTTCGGCGGATTTTCCTACGAGCAGTACGTC. Amino acids: CASSFGGFSYEQYV.

This rearrangement joins TRBV4-1 to TRBJ1-2; D not certain. Germline V gives CDR1 MGHRA, CDR2 YSYEKL. This CDR3 contains 14 residues. The V gene lost 1 base and the J gene lost 4 bases, with 10 bases spanning the gap. The chain's CDR3 is CASSQVLGCYGYTF. CDR3 DNA: TGCGCCAGCAGCCAAGTCTTGGGGTGCTATGGCTACACCTTC.

The rearrangement joins TRBV7-2 to TRBJ2-5, with 8 positions matching TRBD1. CDR1 is SGHTA, CDR2 FQGNSA, per germline. The CDR3 runs 17 residues. V trimming: 2 bases; J trimming: 5 bases; junction bases outside the gene matches: 13. CDR3 in DNA: TGTGCCAGCAGCTTAAAGAGTTGGCAGGACAGGGCTGAGACCCAGTACTTC. Amino acids: CASSLKSWQDRAETQYF.

There are many counts of this clonotype. V and J are TRBV2 and TRBJ2-7; D not resolved. This CDR3 spans 11 amino acids. Germline CDR1 SNHLY, CDR2 FYNNEI. V was shortened by 4 bases and J by 3 bases, with 4 bases between the two germline ends. CDR3 amino acids: CASSARYEQYF. The CDR3 DNA sequence: TGTGCCAGCAGTGCCCGCTACGAGCAGTACTTC.

This clonotype was seen a handful of times. The gene calls are TRBV5-1 and TRBJ2-1; tentative D call: TRBD2 (7 bases). Germline CDR1 reads SGHRS; CDR2 reads YFSETQ. Trimming removed 4 bases from V and 5 bases from J, with 13 bases in between. The CDR3 consists of 14 residues. DNA of the CDR3: TGCGCCAGCAGCCGAGAAGGGGGGGACAATGAGCAGTTCTTC. As protein: CASSREGGDNEQFF.

This clonotype has a count of ten or more. The chain links TRBV4-1 to TRBJ2-2, with a tentative D call TRBD2 (6 bases). Germline CDR1 MGHRA, CDR2 YSYEKL. The CDR3 spans 15 residues. V was trimmed by 6 bases and J by 4 bases, leaving 15 bases between them. DNA of the CDR3: TGCGCCAGCAGTCCATCTAGGGGAGGCACCGGGGAGCTGTTTTTT. It specifies CASSPSRGGTGELFF.

At least ten counts were recorded for this clonotype. The CDR3 DNA follows: TGTGCCAGTTACAGGGGGCCGGGTGGCTACACCTTC. Amino acids: CASYRGPGGYTF. V and J are TRBV6-5 and TRBJ1-2, with TRBD1 matching 9 bases. The V segment lost 9 bases and the J segment 7 bases; nucleotides outside the gene matches: 6. The CDR3 spans 12 residues. Germline assignment: CDR1 MNHEY and CDR2 SVGAGI.

This clonotype was recorded at least ten times. V is TRBV12-3 or TRBV12-4 and J is TRBJ1-2, with D perhaps matching TRBD1 (5 bases). V was trimmed by 4 bases and J by 6 bases, leaving 9 bases between them. The CDR3 consists of 12 residues. In DNA form, the CDR3 reads TGTGCCAGCAGTTGGGGACTCAATGGCTACACCTTC. Translating it yields CASSWGLNGYTF.

The chain carries TRBV20-1 and TRBJ1-2; 7 bases fit TRBD1. Germline CDR1 DFQATT, CDR2 SNEGSKA (reference sequence). CDR3 size: 11 residues. The ends lost 3 bases at V and 8 bases at J; junction bases unmatched: 3. CDR3 amino acids: CSARTGRGYTF. The CDR3 DNA sequence: TGCAGTGCTAGGACAGGGCGAGGCTACACCTTC.

The V and J genes are TRBV20-1 and TRBJ2-4, with D perhaps matching TRBD2 (5 bases). From germline, CDR1 is DFQATT and CDR2 SNEGSKA (reference sequence). CDR3 length: 16 amino acids. Trimming removed 3 bases at V and 3 bases at J, with 18 bases between. CDR3 protein: CSASFGGKAGKNIQYF. CDR3 in DNA: TGCAGTGCTAGCTTCGGAGGAAAGGCGGGCAAAAACATTCAGTACTTC.

The table lists this clonotype with a few counts. The chain couples TRBV7-2 to TRBJ2-1; 7 bases match TRBD2. From germline, CDR1 is SGHTA and CDR2 FQGNSA. The CDR3 has 17 residues. J lost 8 bases, V lost 8 bases, and 21 bases had no gene match. The CDR3 DNA is TGTGCCAGCTCCTCCCGGGCGGGGAGGGGTACAGTAGATGAGCAGTTCTTC. This translates into CASSSRAGRGTVDEQFF.

The chain has TRBV28 and TRBJ2-2; D remains unclear. V dropped 2 bases and J dropped 6 bases, with 16 bases sitting between them. There are 16 residues in the CDR3. Germline lookup yields CDR1 MDHEN and CDR2 SYDVKM. In DNA, the CDR3 is TGTGCCAGCAGTTTAGACCTCTCCTATAGCCCCGGGGAGCTGTTTTTT. Amino acid sequence: CASSLDLSYSPGELFF.